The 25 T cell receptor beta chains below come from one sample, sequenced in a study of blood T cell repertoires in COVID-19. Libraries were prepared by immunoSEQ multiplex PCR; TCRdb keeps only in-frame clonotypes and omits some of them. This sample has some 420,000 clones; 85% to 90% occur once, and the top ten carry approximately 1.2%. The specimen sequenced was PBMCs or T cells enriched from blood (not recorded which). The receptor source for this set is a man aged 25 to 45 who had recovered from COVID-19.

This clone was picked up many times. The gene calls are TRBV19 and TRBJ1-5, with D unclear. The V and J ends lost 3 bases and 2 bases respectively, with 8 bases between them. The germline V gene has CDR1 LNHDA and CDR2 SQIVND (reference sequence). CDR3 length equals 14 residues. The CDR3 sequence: CASSIPRGNQPQHF. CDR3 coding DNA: TGTGCCAGTAGTATCCCCCGGGGCAATCAGCCCCAGCATTTT.

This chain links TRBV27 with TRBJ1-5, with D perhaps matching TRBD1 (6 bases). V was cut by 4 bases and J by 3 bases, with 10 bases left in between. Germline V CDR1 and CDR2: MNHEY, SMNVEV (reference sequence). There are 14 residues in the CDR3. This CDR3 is CASSSRQVNQPQHF. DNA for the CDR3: TGTGCCAGCAGTTCCCGACAGGTCAATCAGCCCCAGCATTTT.

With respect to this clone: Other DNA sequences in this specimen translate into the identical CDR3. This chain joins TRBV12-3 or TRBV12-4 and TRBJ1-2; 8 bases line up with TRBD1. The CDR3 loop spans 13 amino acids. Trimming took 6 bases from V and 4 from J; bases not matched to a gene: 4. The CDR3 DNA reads TGTGCCAGCAGCCGACAGGGGTTCTATGGCTACACCTTC. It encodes CASSRQGFYGYTF.

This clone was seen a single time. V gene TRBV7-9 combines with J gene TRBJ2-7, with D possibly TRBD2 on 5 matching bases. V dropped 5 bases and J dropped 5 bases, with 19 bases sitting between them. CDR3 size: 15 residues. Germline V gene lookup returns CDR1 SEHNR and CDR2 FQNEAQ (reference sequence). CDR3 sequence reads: CASSPQNGNPHEQYF. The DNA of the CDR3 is TGTGCCAGCAGCCCTCAGAACGGGAACCCACACGAGCAGTACTTC.

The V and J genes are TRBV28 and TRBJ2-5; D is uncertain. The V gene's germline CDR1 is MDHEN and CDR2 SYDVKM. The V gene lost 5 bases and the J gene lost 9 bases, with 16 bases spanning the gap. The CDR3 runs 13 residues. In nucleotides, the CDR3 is TGTGCCAGCAGTCGACGGAGAAAGGATTCCCAGTACTTC. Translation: CASSRRRKDSQYF. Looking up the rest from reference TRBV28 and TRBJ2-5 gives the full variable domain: DVKVTQSSRYLVKRTGEKVFLECVQDMDHENMFWYRQDPGLGLRLIYFSYDVKMKEKGDIPEGYSVSREKKERFSLILESASTNQTSMYLCASSRRRKDSQYFGPGTRLLVL.

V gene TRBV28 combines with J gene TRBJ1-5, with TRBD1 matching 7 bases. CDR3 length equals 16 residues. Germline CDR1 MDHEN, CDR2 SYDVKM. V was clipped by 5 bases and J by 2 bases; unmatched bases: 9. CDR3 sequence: CASSTRQGMGNQPQHF. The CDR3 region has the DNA TGTGCCAGCAGTACCCGACAGGGAATGGGCAATCAGCCCCAGCATTTT.

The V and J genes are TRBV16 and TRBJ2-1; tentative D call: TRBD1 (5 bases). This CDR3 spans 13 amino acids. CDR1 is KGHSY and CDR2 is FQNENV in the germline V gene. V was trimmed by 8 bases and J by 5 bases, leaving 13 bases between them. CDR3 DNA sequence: TGTGCCAGCCTCCAGGGAACCGACAATGAGCAGTTCTTC. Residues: CASLQGTDNEQFF.

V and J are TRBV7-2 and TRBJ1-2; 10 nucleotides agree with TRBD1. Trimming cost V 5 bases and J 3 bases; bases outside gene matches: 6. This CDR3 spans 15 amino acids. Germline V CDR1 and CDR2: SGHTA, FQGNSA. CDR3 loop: CASSPWDRGYYGYTF. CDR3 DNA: TGTGCCAGCAGCCCCTGGGACAGGGGATACTATGGCTACACCTTC.

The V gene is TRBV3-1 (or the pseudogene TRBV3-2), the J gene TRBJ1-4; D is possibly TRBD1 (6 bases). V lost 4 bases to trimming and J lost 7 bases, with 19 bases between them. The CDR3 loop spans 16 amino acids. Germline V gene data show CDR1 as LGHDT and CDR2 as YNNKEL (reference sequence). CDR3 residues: CASSLLKRGEGEKLFF. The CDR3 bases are TGTGCCAGCAGCCTCCTAAAAAGGGGGGAGGGTGAAAAACTGTTTTTT.

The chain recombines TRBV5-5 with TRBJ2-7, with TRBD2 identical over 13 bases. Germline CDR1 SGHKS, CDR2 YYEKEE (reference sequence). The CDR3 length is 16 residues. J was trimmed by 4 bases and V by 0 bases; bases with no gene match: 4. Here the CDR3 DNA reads TGTGCCAGCAGCTTGGGGGGACTAGCGGGGTCGTACGAGCAGTACTTC. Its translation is CASSLGGLAGSYEQYF.

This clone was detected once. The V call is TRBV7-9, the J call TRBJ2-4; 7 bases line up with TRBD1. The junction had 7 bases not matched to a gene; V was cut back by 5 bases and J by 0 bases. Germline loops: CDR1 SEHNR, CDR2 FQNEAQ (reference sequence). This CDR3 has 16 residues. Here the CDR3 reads CASSPGTVLAKNIQYF. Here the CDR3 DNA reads TGTGCCAGCAGCCCAGGGACAGTCCTAGCCAAAAACATTCAGTACTTC.

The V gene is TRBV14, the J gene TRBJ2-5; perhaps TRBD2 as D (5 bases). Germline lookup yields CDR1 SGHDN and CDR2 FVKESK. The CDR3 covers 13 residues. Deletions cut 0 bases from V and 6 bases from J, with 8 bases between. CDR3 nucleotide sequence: TGTGCCAGCAGCCAAGAGAGGGCCCAGACCCAGTACTTC. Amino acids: CASSQERAQTQYF.

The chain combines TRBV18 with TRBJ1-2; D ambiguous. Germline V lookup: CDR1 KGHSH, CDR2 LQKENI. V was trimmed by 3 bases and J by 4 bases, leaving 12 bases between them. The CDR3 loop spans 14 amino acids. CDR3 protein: CASSPNSSGYGYTF. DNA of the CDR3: TGTGCCAGCTCACCGAATTCATCCGGCTATGGCTACACCTTC.

The chain's CDR3 is CASKTGGSYEQYF. CDR3 DNA: TGTGCCAGCAAGACAGGGGGCTCTTACGAGCAGTACTTC. J is TRBJ2-7 and V is TRBV28, with 10 bases identical to TRBD1. The CDR3 runs to 13 residues. Germline assignment: CDR1 MDHEN and CDR2 SYDVKM. J lost 4 bases, V lost 7 bases, and 4 bases had no gene match.

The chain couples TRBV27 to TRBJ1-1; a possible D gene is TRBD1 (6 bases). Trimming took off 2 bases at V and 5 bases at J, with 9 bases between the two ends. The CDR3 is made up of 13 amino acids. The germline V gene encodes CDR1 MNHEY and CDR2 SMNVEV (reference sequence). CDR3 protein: CASSLNTGTEAFF. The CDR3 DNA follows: TGTGCCAGCAGTTTAAATACAGGGACTGAAGCTTTCTTT.

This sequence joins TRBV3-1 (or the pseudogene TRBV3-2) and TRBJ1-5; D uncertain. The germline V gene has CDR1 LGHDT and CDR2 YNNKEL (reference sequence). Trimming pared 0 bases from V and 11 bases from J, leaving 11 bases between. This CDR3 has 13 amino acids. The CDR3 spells CASSQDPISTQHF. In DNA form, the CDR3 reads TGTGCCAGCAGCCAAGATCCTATCTCGACCCAGCATTTT.

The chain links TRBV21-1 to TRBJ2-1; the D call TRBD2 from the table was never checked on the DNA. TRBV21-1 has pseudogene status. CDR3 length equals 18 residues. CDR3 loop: CASPPNPPGISSYNEQFF. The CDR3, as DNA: TGTGCCAGCCCCCCTAACCCGCCCGGGATAAGCTCCTACAATGAGCAGTTCTTC.

The CDR3 nucleotides read TGTGCCAGCAGTCCCCCCAGGCCCCTTTCCCCCTACGAGCAGTACTTC. Its translation: CASSPPRPLSPYEQYF. V is TRBV28 and J is TRBJ2-7; the D is unclear. The CDR3 is made up of 16 amino acids. Per the germline V gene, CDR1 is MDHEN and CDR2 is SYDVKM. The V end was cut by 5 bases, the J end by 2 bases, with 19 bases between.

The chain's CDR3 is CATSVPRDNQPQHF. DNA for the CDR3: TGTGCCACCAGTGTCCCCAGGGATAATCAGCCCCAGCATTTT. This sequence joins TRBV24-1 and TRBJ1-5, with D possibly matching TRBD1 (5 bases). There are 14 residues in the CDR3. Trimming shortened V by 5 bases and J by 4 bases, and 11 bases separated the two germline ends. From germline, CDR1 is KGHDR and CDR2 SFDVKD.

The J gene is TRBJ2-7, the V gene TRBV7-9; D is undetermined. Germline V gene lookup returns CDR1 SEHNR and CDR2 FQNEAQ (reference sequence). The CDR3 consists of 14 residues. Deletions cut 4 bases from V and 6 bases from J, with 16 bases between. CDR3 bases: TGTGCCAGCAGCTCCTCACGAACATCTGGCGAGCAGTACTTC. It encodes CASSSSRTSGEQYF.

CDR3 coding DNA: TGTGCCAGCTCCCCAGGGGAGGGCTATGGCTACACCTTC. Residues: CASSPGEGYGYTF. The chain has TRBV18 and TRBJ1-2, with D perhaps TRBD1 (6 bases). The CDR3 totals 13 residues. The V end lost 6 bases, the J end lost 4 bases, and 12 bases lay between the germline ends. Germline V gene lookup returns CDR1 KGHSH and CDR2 LQKENI.

The chain's CDR3 is CATSRDRNSNQPQHF. CDR3 nucleotide sequence: TGTGCCACCAGCAGAGACAGAAATTCCAATCAGCCCCAGCATTTT. This chain joins TRBV15 and TRBJ1-5; the D is unclear. From germline, CDR1 is LNHNV and CDR2 YYDKDF (reference sequence). V shed 0 bases and J shed 3 bases, with 9 bases lying between them. This CDR3 contains 15 residues.

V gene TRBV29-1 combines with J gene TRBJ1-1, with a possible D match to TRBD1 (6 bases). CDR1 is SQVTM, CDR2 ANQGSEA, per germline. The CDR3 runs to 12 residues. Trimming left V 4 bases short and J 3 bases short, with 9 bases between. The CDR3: CSVGKGDTEAFF. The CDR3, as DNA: TGCAGCGTTGGGAAGGGGGACACTGAAGCTTTCTTT.

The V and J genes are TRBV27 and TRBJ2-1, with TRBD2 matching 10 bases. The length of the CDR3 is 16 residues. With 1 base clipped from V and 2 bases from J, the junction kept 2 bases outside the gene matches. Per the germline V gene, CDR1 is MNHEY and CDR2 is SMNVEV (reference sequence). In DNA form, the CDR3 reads TGTGCCAGCAGTTTATACCTAGCGGGAGCCTACAATGAGCAGTTCTTC. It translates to CASSLYLAGAYNEQFF.

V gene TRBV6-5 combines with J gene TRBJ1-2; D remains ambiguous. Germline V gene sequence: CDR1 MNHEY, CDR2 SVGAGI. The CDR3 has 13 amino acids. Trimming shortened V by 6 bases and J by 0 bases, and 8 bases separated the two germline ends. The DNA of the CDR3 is TGTGCCAGCAGCCCCCCCTCTAACTATGGCTACACCTTC. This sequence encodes CASSPPSNYGYTF.